Below, 6 T cell receptor beta chains from the same sample are listed, as sequenced in a study of glioma-infiltrating T cells after dendritic cell vaccination. Time point denoted: after dendritic cell vaccination, including at tumor progression/relapse. Using immunoSEQ multiplex PCR, the repertoire was profiled, and TCRdb retains in-frame clones only, with some absent. Of about 82,000 clones in the sample, around four fifths were seen once. The sequenced sample was blood, obtained after dendritic cell vaccination. The source of these receptors is a human donor with glioblastoma.

The J gene is TRBJ1-4, the V gene TRBV4-3, with 12 bases lining up with TRBD1. CDR3 length: 21 residues. J lost 2 bases, V lost 0 bases, and 13 bases had no gene match. Germline loops: CDR1 LGHNA, CDR2 YSLEER. The CDR3 sequence is CASSQDNGYGTGGLTNEKLFF. The CDR3 bases are TGCGCCAGCAGCCAAGATAACGGTTATGGGACAGGGGGCTTGACTAATGAAAAACTGTTTTTT.

This clone was seen a handful of times. The chain uses TRBV4-3 and TRBJ2-6, with unresolved D. V was shortened by 2 bases and J by 0 bases, with 8 bases between the two germline ends. CDR3 length equals 16 residues. Germline V lookup: CDR1 LGHNA, CDR2 YSLEER. Written as DNA, the CDR3 is TGCGCCAGCAGCCAATCTGAGAGCTCTGGGGCCAACGTCCTGACTTTC. Amino acids: CASSQSESSGANVLTF.

The V call is TRBV11-1, the J call TRBJ1-1; unclear D gene. Germline V gene data show CDR1 as SGHAT and CDR2 as FQDESV (reference sequence). V lost 5 bases to trimming and J lost 5 bases, with 15 bases between them. The CDR3 covers 14 residues. The CDR3 DNA reads TGTGCCAGCAGCATTGACGGGGTAGGAACTGAAGCTTTCTTT. Its protein product is CASSIDGVGTEAFF. Together with reference TRBV11-1 and TRBJ1-1, the CDR3 gives the full variable domain: EAEVAQSPRYKITEKSQAVAFWCDPISGHATLYWYRQILGQGPELLVQFQDESVVDDSQLPKDRFSAERLKGVDSTLKIQPAELGDSAMYLCASSIDGVGTEAFFGQGTRLTVV.

In this sample, this clone turned up a few times. Within the sample, other DNA sequences also encode this same CDR3. The chain uses TRBV9 and TRBJ1-3, with a weak D call TRBD1 (5 bases). CDR1 SGDLS and CDR2 YYNGEE come from the germline V gene. The V gene lost 3 bases and the J gene lost 3 bases, with 10 bases spanning the gap. This CDR3 spans 14 amino acids. CDR3 sequence reads: CASSAGGSGNTIYF. The CDR3 coding sequence is TGTGCCAGCAGCGCGGGGGGAAGTGGAAACACCATATATTTT.

This chain uses TRBV6-1 with TRBJ2-5; the match to TRBD2 covers 14 bases. CDR1 and CDR2 (germline): MNHNS, SASEGT. V shed 4 bases and J 5 bases; nucleotides not matched to a gene: 3. CDR3 length: 15 residues. This CDR3 reads CASSVTSGGAETQYF. The CDR3 nucleotides read TGTGCCAGCAGTGTGACTAGCGGGGGGGCGGAGACCCAGTACTTC.

V is TRBV6-1 and J is TRBJ2-2; 7 bases fit TRBD1. CDR1 is MNHNS, CDR2 SASEGT, per germline. This CDR3 has 13 amino acids. Trimming removed 11 bases from V and 6 bases from J; junction bases left unmatched: 9. CDR3 amino acids: CALQDRVAGELFF. In DNA, the CDR3 is TGTGCCCTTCAAGACAGGGTGGCCGGGGAGCTGTTTTTT.